This T cell receptor (beta chain) was identified in a study of cytomegalovirus exposure and HLA in healthy donors. Vbeta (60) and Jbeta (13) primers were used in the PCR. The assay was immunoSEQ multiplex PCR, and TCRdb's table has in-frame clones only and misses some. In the table there are about 200,000 clones, 60% to 85% of which are singletons. V lost 3 bases, J lost 6 bases, and 14 bases stayed unmatched. The V gene's germline CDR1 is SGDLS and CDR2 YYNGEE. The CDR3 covers 17 residues. The J gene is TRBJ2-1, the V gene TRBV9; 8 bases fit TRBD2. The clonotype originates from a girl aged 5-17 years in good health and CMV-seropositive. Sequencing was performed on PBMCs. This CDR3 reads CASSARGGTANGNEQFF. In nucleotides, the CDR3 is TGTGCCAGCAGCGCGCGCGGGGGGACGGCTAATGGCAATGAGCAGTTCTTC.